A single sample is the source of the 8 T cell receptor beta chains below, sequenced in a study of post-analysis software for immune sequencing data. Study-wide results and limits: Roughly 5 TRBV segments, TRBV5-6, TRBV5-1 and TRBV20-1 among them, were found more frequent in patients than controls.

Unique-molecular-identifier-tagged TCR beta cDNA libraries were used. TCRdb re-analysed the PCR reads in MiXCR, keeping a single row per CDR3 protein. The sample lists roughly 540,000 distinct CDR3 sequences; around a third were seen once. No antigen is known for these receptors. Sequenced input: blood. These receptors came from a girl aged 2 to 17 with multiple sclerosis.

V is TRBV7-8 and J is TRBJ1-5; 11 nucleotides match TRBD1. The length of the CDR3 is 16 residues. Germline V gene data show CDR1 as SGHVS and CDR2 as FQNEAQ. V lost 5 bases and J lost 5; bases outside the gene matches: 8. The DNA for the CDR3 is TGTGCCAGCAGCCCGCCCGGGACAGGGGGACATCAGCCCCAGCATTTT. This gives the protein CASSPPGTGGHQPQHF.

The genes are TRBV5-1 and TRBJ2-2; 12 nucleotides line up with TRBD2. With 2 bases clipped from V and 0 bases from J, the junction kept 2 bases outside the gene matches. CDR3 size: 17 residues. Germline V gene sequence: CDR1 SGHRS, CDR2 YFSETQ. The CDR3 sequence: CASSFSSGGANTGELFF. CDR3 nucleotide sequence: TGCGCCAGCAGCTTCTCTAGCGGGGGGGCGAACACCGGGGAGCTGTTTTTT.

The CDR3 spells CASRLVAGVPYNEQFF. CDR3 DNA: TGTGCCAGCAGGCTGGTAGCGGGGGTTCCCTACAATGAGCAGTTCTTC. The V gene is TRBV7-2, the J gene TRBJ2-1; 9 bases line up with TRBD2. The CDR3 consists of 16 residues. The V and J ends lost 6 bases and 2 bases, in that order; junction bases with no gene match: 8. From germline, CDR1 is SGHTA and CDR2 FQGNSA.

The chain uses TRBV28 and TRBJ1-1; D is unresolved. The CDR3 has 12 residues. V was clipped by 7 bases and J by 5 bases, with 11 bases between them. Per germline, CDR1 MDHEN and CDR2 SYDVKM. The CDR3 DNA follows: TGTGCCAGCACCTCAGACTCAACTGAAGCTTTCTTT. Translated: CASTSDSTEAFF.

CDR3 sequence: CASSPGTVDEQYF. The CDR3 coding sequence is TGTGCCAGCTCCCCAGGGACTGTCGACGAGCAGTACTTC. The chain employs TRBV18 and TRBJ2-7, with TRBD2 as a possible D gene (6 bases). Germline V gene sequence: CDR1 KGHSH, CDR2 LQKENI. This CDR3 is built from 13 residues. The ends were cut back, 6 bases at V and 5 bases at J, with 14 bases in the middle.

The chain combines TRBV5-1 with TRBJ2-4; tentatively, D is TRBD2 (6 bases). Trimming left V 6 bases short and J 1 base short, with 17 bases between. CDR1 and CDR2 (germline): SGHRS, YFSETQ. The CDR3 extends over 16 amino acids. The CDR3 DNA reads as TGCGCCAGCACTTCCGCCGAGGGACTGGCCAAAAACATTCAGTACTTC. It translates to CASTSAEGLAKNIQYF.

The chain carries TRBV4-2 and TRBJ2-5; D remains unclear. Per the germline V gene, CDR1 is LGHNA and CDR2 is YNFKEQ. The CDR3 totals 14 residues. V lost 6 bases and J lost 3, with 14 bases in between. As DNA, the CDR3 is TGTGCCAGCAGTCAGGCAGGCGCGGAAGAGACCCAGTACTTC. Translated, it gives CASSQAGAEETQYF.

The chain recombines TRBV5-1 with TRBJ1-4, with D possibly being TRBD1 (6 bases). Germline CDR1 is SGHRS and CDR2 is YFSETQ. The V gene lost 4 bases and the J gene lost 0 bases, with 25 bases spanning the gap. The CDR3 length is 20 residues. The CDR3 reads CASSEDRNRQLGATNEKLFF. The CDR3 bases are TGCGCCAGCAGCGAGGACAGAAACCGTCAACTGGGTGCAACTAATGAAAAACTGTTTTTT.